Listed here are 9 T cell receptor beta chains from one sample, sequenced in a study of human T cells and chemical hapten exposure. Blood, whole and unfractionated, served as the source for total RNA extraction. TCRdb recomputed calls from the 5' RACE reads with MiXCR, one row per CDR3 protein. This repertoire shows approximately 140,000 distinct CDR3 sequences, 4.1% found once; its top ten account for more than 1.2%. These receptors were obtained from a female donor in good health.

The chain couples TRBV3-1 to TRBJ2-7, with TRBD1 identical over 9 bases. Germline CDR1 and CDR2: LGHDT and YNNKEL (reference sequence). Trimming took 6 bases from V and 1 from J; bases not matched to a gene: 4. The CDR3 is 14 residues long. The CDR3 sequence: CASSKQGASYEQYF. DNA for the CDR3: TGTGCCAGCAGTAAACAGGGGGCATCCTACGAGCAGTACTTC.

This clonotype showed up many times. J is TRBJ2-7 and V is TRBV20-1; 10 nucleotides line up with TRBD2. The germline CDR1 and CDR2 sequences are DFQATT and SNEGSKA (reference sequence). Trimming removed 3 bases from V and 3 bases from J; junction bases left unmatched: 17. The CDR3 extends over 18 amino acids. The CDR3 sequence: CSARGGTGSGGDYYEQYF. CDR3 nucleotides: TGCAGTGCTAGGGGTGGGACGGGAAGCGGGGGGGATTACTACGAGCAGTACTTC.

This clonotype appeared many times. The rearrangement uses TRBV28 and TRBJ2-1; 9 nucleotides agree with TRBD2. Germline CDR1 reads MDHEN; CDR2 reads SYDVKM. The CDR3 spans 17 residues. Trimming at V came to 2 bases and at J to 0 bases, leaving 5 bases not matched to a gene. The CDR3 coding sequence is TGTGCCAGCAGTTTAGTACTAGCGGGTAGCTCCTACAATGAGCAGTTCTTC. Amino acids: CASSLVLAGSSYNEQFF. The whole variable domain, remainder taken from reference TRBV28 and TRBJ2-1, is DVKVTQSSRYLVKRTGEKVFLECVQDMDHENMFWYRQDPGLGLRLIYFSYDVKMKEKGDIPEGYSVSREKKERFSLILESASTNQTSMYLCASSLVLAGSSYNEQFFGPGTRLTVL.

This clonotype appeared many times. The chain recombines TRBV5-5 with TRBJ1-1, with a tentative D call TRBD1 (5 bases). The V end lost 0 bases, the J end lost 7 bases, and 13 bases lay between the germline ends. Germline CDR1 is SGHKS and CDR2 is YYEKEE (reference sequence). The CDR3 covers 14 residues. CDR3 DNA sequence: TGTGCCAGCAGCTTGGAAGGGGCCGGAATTGAAGCTTTCTTT. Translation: CASSLEGAGIEAFF.

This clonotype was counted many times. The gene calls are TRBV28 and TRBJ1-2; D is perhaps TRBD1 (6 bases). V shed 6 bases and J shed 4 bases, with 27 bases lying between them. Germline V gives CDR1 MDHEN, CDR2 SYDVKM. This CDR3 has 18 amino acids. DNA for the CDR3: TGTGCCAGCAGCCCAAGGAGGGGGGGGGGGCGAAAGGGCTATGGCTACACCTTC. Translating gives CASSPRRGGGRKGYGYTF.

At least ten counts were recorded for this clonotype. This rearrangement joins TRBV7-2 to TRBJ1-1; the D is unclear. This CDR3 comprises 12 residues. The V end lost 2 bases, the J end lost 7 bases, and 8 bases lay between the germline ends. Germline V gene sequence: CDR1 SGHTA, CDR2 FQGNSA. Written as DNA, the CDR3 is TGTGCCAGCAGCTTAAATAGACTTGAAGCTTTCTTT. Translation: CASSLNRLEAFF.

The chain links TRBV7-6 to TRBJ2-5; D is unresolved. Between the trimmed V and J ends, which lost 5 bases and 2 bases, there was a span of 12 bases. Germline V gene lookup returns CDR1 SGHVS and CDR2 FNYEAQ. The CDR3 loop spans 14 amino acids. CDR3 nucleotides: TGTGCCAGCAGCCCTCAAGATCAACAAGAGACCCAGTACTTC. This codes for CASSPQDQQETQYF. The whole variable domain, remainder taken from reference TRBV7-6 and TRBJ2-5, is GAGVSQSPRYKVTKRGQDVALRCDPISGHVSLYWYRQALGQGPEFLTYFNYEAQQDKSGLPNDRFSAERPEGSISTLTIQRTEQRDSAMYRCASSPQDQQETQYFGPGTRLLVL.

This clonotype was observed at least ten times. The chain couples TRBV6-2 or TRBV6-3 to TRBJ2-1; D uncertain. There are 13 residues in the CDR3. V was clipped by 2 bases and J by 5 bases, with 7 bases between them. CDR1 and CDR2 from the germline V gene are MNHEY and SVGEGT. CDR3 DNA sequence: TGTGCCAGCAGTTACGGCCTAAACAATGAGCAGTTCTTC. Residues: CASSYGLNNEQFF.

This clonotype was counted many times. The CDR3 sequence is CASSFDRDQPQHF. The CDR3 nucleotides are TGTGCCAGCAGCTTCGACAGGGATCAGCCCCAGCATTTT. The rearrangement links TRBV7-2 to TRBJ1-5, with TRBD1 matching over 7 bases. V lost 3 bases, J lost 5 bases, and 1 base stayed unmatched. Germline lookup yields CDR1 SGHTA and CDR2 FQGNSA. The CDR3 length is 13 residues.